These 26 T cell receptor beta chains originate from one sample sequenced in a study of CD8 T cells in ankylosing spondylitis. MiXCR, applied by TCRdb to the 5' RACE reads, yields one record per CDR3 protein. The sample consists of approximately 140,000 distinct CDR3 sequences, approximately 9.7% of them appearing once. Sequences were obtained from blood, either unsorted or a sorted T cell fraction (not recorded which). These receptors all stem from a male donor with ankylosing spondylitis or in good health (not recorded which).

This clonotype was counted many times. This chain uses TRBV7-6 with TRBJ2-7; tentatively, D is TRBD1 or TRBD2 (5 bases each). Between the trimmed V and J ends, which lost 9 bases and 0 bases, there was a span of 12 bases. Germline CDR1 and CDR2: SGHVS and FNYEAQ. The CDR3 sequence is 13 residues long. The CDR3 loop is CASSVGTSYEQYF. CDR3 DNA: TGTGCCAGTTCCGTGGGGACCTCCTACGAGCAGTACTTC.

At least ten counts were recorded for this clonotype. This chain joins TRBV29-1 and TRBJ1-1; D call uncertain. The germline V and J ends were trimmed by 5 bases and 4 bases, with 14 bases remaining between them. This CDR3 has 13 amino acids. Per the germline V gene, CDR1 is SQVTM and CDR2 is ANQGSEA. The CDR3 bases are TGCAGCGTTAAGCAGGCCCGAGGCACTGAAGCTTTCTTT. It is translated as CSVKQARGTEAFF.

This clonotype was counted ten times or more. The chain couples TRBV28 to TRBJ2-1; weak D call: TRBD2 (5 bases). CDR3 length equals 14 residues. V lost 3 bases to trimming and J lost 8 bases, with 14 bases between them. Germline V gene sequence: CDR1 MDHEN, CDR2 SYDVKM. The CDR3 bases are TGTGCCAGCAGTTTCCCGCTAGCCGGCTATGAGCAGTTCTTC. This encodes CASSFPLAGYEQFF.

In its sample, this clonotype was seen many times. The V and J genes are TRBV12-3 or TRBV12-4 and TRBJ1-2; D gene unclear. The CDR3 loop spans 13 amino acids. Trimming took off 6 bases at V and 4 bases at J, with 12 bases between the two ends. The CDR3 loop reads CASSPGRTYGYTF. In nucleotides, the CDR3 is TGTGCCAGCAGCCCCGGACGGACCTATGGCTACACCTTC.

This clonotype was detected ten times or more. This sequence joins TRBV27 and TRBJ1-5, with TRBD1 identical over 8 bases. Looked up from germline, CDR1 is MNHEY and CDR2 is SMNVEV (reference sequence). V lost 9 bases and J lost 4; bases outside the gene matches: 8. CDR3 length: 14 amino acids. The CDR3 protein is CASSQGDWNQPQHF. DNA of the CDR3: TGTGCCAGTTCACAGGGGGATTGGAATCAGCCCCAGCATTTT.

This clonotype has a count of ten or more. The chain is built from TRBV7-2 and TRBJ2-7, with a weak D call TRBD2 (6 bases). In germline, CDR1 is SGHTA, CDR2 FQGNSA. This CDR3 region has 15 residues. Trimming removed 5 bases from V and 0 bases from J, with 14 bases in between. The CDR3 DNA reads TGTGCCAGCAGCCCCAAAGCTAGCGCCTCCTACGAGCAGTACTTC. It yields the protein CASSPKASASYEQYF. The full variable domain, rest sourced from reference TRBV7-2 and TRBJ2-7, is GAGVSQSPSNKVTEKGKDVELRCDPISGHTALYWYRQSLGQGLEFLIYFQGNSAPDKSGLPSDRFSAERTGGSVSTLTIQRTQQEDSAVYLCASSPKASASYEQYFGPGTRLTVT.

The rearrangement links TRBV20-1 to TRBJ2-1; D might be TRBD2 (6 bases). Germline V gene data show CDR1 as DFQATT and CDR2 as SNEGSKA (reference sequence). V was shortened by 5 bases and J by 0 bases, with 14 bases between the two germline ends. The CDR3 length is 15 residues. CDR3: CSAYLAPSSYNEQFF. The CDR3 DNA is TGCAGTGCTTACCTAGCGCCTAGCTCCTACAATGAGCAGTTCTTC.

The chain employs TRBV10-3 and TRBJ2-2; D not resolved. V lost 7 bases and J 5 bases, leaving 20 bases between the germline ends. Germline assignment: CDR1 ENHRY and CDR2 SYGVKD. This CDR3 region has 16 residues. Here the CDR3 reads CAITARIRGSTGELFF. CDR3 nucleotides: TGTGCCATCACGGCGAGGATTCGTGGATCAACCGGGGAGCTGTTTTTT.

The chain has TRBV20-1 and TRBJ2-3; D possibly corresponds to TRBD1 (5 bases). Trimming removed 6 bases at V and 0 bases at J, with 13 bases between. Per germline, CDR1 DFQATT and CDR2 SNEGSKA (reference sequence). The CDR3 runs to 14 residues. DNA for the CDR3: TGCAGTGCCAGGGTTTTTACTAGCACAGATACGCAGTATTTT. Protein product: CSARVFTSTDTQYF.

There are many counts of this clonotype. CDR3 coding DNA: TGTGCCAGCAGTGGACAGGGTGCCTACGAGCAGTACTTC. It is translated as CASSGQGAYEQYF. V usage is TRBV9 and J usage is TRBJ2-7; 8 bases are shared with TRBD1. With V trimmed by 5 bases and J by 2 bases, 3 bases remained unmatched. This CDR3 spans 13 amino acids. Germline CDR1 is SGDLS and CDR2 is YYNGEE.

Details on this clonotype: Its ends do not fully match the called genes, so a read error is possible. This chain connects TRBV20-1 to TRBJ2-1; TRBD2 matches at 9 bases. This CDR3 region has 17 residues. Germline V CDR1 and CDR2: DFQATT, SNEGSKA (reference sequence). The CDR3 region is CCARDIAGGPGDNEQFF. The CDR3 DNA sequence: TGCTGTGCTAGAGATATTGCGGGAGGGCCGGGTGACAATGAGCAGTTCTTC.

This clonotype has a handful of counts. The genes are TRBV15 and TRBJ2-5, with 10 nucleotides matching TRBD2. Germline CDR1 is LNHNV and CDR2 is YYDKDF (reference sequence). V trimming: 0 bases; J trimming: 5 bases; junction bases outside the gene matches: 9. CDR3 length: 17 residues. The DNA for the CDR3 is TGTGCCACCAGCAGAGACGTTAGAGCGGGAGGGAAGGAGACCCAGTACTTC. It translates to CATSRDVRAGGKETQYF.

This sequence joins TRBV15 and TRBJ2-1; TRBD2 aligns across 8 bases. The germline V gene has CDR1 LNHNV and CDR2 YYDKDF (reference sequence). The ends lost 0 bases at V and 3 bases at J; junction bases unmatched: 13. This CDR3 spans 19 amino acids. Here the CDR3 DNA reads TGTGCCACCAGCAGAGATGGGAGGTTGGCGGGAGGCCTCTACAATGAGCAGTTCTTC. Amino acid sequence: CATSRDGRLAGGLYNEQFF.

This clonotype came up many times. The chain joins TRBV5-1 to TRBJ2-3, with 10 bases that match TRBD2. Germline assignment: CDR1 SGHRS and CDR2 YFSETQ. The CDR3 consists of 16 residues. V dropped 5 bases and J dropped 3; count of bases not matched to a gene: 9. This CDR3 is CASRSRAGGPTDTQYF. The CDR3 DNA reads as TGCGCCAGCAGATCACGAGCGGGAGGGCCGACAGATACGCAGTATTTT.

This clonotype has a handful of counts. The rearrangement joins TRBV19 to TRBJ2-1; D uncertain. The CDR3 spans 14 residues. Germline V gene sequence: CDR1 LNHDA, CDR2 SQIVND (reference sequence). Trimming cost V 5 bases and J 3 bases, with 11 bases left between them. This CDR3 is CASSPSIHYNEQFF. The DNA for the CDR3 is TGTGCCAGTAGTCCCTCGATACACTACAATGAGCAGTTCTTC.

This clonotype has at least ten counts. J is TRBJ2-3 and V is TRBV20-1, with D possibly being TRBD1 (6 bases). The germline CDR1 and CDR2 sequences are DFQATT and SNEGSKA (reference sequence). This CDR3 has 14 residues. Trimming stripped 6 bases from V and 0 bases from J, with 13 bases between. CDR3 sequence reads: CSADGTPSTDTQYF. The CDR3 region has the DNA TGCAGTGCCGACGGGACACCCAGCACAGATACGCAGTATTTT.

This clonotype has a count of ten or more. The CDR3 sequence: CASSRLATNTEQYF. The CDR3 DNA sequence: TGTGCCAGCAGCCGACTAGCCACCAACACCGAGCAGTACTTC. V gene TRBV28 combines with J gene TRBJ2-7, with 7 bases matching TRBD2. V trimming: 6 bases; J trimming: 6 bases; junction bases outside the gene matches: 11. The germline V gene has CDR1 MDHEN and CDR2 SYDVKM. This CDR3 contains 14 residues.

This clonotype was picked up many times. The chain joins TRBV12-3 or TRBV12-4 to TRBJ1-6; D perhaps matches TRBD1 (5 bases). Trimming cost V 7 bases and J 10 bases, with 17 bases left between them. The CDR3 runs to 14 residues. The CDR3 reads CASNNPDRHSPLHF. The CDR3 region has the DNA TGTGCCAGCAATAATCCAGACAGACACTCACCCCTCCACTTT.

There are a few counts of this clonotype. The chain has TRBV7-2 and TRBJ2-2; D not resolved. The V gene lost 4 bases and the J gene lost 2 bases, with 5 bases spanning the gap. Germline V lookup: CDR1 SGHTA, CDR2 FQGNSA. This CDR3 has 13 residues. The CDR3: CASSSDNTGELFF. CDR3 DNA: TGTGCCAGCAGCTCTGATAACACCGGGGAGCTGTTTTTT.

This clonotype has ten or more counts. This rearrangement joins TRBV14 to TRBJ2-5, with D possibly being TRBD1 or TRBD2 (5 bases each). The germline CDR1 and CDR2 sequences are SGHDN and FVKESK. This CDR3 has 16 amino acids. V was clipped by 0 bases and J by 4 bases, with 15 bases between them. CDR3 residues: CASSQDPSGRGETQYF. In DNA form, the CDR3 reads TGTGCCAGCAGCCAAGACCCCAGCGGTAGGGGAGAGACCCAGTACTTC.

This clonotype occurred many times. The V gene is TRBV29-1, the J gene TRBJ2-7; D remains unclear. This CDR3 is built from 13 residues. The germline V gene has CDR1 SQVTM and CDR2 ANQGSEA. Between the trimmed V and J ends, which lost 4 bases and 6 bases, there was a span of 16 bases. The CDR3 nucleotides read TGCAGCGTTGTAAGTGGGTTAGGGCTCGAGCAGTACTTC. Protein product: CSVVSGLGLEQYF.

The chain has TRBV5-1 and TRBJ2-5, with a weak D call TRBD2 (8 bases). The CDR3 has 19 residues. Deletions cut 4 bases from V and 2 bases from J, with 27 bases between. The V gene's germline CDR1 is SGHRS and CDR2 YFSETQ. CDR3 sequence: CASSLRERGRTSRQETQYF. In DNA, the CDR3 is TGCGCCAGCAGCCTTCGAGAAAGGGGGCGGACTAGCCGACAAGAGACCCAGTACTTC.

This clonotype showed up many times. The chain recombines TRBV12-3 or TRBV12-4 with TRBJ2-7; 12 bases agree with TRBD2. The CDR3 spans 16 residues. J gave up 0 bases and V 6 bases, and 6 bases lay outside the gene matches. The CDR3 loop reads CASSPGTSGRSYEQYF. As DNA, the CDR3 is TGTGCCAGCAGCCCGGGGACTAGCGGGCGCTCCTACGAGCAGTACTTC.

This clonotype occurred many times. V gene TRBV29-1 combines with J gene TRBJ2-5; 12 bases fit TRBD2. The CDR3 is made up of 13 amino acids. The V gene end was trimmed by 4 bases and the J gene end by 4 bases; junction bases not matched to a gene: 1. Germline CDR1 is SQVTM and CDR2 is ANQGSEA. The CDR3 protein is CSVAGLAGETQYF. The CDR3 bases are TGCAGCGTTGCGGGACTAGCGGGAGAGACCCAGTACTTC.

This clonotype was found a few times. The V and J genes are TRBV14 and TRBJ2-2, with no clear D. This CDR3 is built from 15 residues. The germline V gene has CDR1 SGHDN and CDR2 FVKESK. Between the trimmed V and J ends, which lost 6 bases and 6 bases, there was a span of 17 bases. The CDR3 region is CASSQFSAGAGELFF. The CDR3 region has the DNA TGTGCCAGCAGTCAATTTTCGGCAGGTGCCGGGGAGCTGTTTTTT.

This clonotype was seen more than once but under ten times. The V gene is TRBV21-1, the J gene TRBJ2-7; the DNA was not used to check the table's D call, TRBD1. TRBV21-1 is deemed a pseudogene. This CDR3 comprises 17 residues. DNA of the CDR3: TGTGCCAGCAGCAAAGATCAGGACAGGAATGGAATCTACGAGCAGTACTTC. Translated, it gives CASSKDQDRNGIYEQYF.